These 6 T cell receptor beta chains were sequenced from one sample in a study of early T cells in non-severe SARS-CoV-2 infection. TCRdb re-called the 5' RACE reads with MiXCR, one entry per CDR3 protein. The data hold about 60,000 distinct CDR3 sequences, with around 20% observed a single time. The sequenced sample was whole blood, obtained at baseline. All receptors come from an adult who was a healthcare worker with PCR-confirmed SARS-CoV-2 infection or an uninfected control (not recorded which).

This clonotype occurred a few times. DNA of the CDR3: TGTGCCAGCTCACCAGGGACCGTGGGGACTGAAGCTTTCTTT. Its protein product is CASSPGTVGTEAFF. The gene calls are TRBV18 and TRBJ1-1, with a tentative D call TRBD1 (5 bases). Trimming removed 2 bases at V and 5 bases at J, with 12 bases between. The CDR3 consists of 14 residues. CDR1 is KGHSH, CDR2 LQKENI, per germline.

V gene TRBV5-5 combines with J gene TRBJ2-2, with a possible D match to TRBD2 (5 bases). V was cut by 3 bases and J by 3 bases, with 9 bases left in between. The CDR3 consists of 14 residues. Germline CDR1 is SGHKS and CDR2 is YYEKEE (reference sequence). The CDR3 DNA reads TGTGCCAGCAGCTACGACGGGGACACCGGGGAGCTGTTTTTT. Encoded protein: CASSYDGDTGELFF. Drawing the rest from reference TRBV5-5 and TRBJ2-2, the complete variable domain is DAGVTQSPTHLIKTRGQQVTLRCSPISGHKSVSWYQQVLGQGPQFIFQYYEKEERGRGNFPDRFSARQFPNYSSELNVNALLLGDSALYLCASSYDGDTGELFFGEGSRLTVL.

This clonotype turned up a few times. This rearrangement joins TRBV7-7 to TRBJ2-5; 11 bases map to TRBD2. Germline CDR1 is SSHAT and CDR2 is FNYEAQ (reference sequence). Trimming removed 5 bases from V and 2 bases from J; junction bases left unmatched: 1. The CDR3 runs 14 residues. CDR3 sequence (DNA): TGTGCCAGCAGCCGACTAGCGGGGCAAGAGACCCAGTACTTC. Its translation: CASSRLAGQETQYF.

This clonotype was observed a handful of times. The J gene is TRBJ2-4, the V gene TRBV20-1; D is perhaps TRBD1 or TRBD2 (5 bases each). The CDR3 is 15 residues long. V lost 1 base and J lost 1, with 11 bases in between. The germline CDR1 and CDR2 sequences are DFQATT and SNEGSKA (reference sequence). The CDR3 bases are TGCAGTGCTAGAGCCCCGGGGACCGCCAAAAACATTCAGTACTTC. Translated: CSARAPGTAKNIQYF.

This chain links TRBV7-9 with TRBJ1-1; no reliable D call. Germline loops: CDR1 SEHNR, CDR2 FQNEAQ (reference sequence). The CDR3 is 16 residues long. Between the trimmed V and J ends, which lost 5 bases and 6 bases, there was a span of 22 bases. DNA for the CDR3: TGTGCCAGCAGCCTGCAAGGGCCAGTAAAACACTCTGAAGCTTTCTTT. Amino acids: CASSLQGPVKHSEAFF. The complete variable domain, with remaining parts taken from reference TRBV7-9 and TRBJ1-1, reads DTGVSQNPRHKITKRGQNVTFRCDPISEHNRLYWYRQTLGQGPEFLTYFQNEAQLEKSRLLSDRFSAERPKGSFSTLEIQRTEQGDSAMYLCASSLQGPVKHSEAFFGQGTRLTVV.

This clonotype was seen at least ten times. The J gene is TRBJ2-2, the V gene TRBV16; D is unresolved. V gave up 8 bases and J gave up 1 base, with 8 bases separating them. This CDR3 is 13 amino acids long. Germline assignment: CDR1 KGHSY and CDR2 FQNENV. The CDR3 nucleotides are TGTGCCAGCTCCGTTGGGAACACCGGGGAGCTGTTTTTT. It specifies CASSVGNTGELFF.